Below, 12 T cell receptor beta chains from the same sample are listed, as sequenced in a study of blood T cell repertoires in COVID-19. TCRdb's copy holds only in-frame clones and misses some; the assay was immunoSEQ multiplex PCR. The sample records around 500,000 clones, over 75% being singletons. Sample: peripheral blood. The receptors were gathered from a human donor in a cohort sampled during active COVID-19.

With regard to this clone: At the DNA level, this CDR3 is encoded by other sequences in the same sample as well. The chain is built from TRBV2 and TRBJ1-1; possibly TRBD1 for D (5 bases). The V end was cut by 4 bases, the J end by 0 bases, with 6 bases between. The CDR3 spans 13 residues. Germline V gives CDR1 SNHLY, CDR2 FYNNEI. CDR3 DNA sequence: TGTGCCAGCAGTGGACAGATGAACACTGAAGCTTTCTTT. Its translation: CASSGQMNTEAFF.

The chain combines TRBV7-3 with TRBJ2-7; D ambiguous. Germline CDR1 reads SGHTA; CDR2 reads FQGTGA. V shed 5 bases and J shed 3 bases, with 11 bases lying between them. The CDR3 is made up of 13 amino acids. The CDR3 nucleotides read TGTGCCAGCAGCCAAATAACGGGCTACGAGCAGTACTTC. Translating gives CASSQITGYEQYF.

The rearrangement joins TRBV5-1 to TRBJ2-7, with TRBD1 matching 12 bases. This CDR3 has 13 residues. V shed 9 bases, J shed 6 bases, and the junction held 7 bases outside the gene matches. Germline CDR1 SGHRS, CDR2 YFSETQ. The CDR3 protein is CATAGTGGGEQYF. CDR3 sequence (DNA): TGCGCCACCGCCGGGACAGGGGGCGGCGAGCAGTACTTC.

This clone was counted a single time. The rearrangement uses TRBV27 and TRBJ2-5; 7 nucleotides align to TRBD1. V was pared by 7 bases and J by 4 bases, with 9 bases of the junction left unmatched. CDR1 and CDR2 (germline): MNHEY, SMNVEV (reference sequence). The CDR3 loop spans 14 amino acids. CDR3 nucleotide sequence: TGTGCCAGCATTGGGACAGCCCAAGGAGAGACCCAGTACTTC. It specifies CASIGTAQGETQYF.

The chain is built from TRBV5-1 and TRBJ2-1; 8 bases fit TRBD2. The V segment lost 4 bases and the J segment 9 bases; nucleotides outside the gene matches: 9. This CDR3 spans 14 amino acids. Per germline, CDR1 SGHRS and CDR2 YFSETQ. The CDR3 reads CASSRSGSRVEQFF. The DNA for the CDR3 is TGCGCCAGCAGCAGAAGCGGGAGCCGGGTTGAGCAGTTCTTC.

The gene calls are TRBV29-1 and TRBJ2-5, with D uncertain. Trimming stripped 5 bases from V and 5 bases from J, with 15 bases between. The CDR3 spans 13 residues. Per the germline V gene, CDR1 is SQVTM and CDR2 is ANQGSEA. The CDR3 DNA sequence: TGCAGCGTTTCAGGCCTAAAACCCGAGACCCAGTACTTC. Protein sequence: CSVSGLKPETQYF.

The chain recombines TRBV9 with TRBJ2-5; D might be TRBD1 (5 bases). CDR1 is SGDLS, CDR2 YYNGEE, per germline. The CDR3 loop spans 14 amino acids. V lost 0 bases and J lost 5, with 11 bases in between. CDR3 sequence: CASSVEENRETQYF. The CDR3 coding sequence is TGTGCCAGCAGCGTAGAGGAAAACAGGGAGACCCAGTACTTC.

CDR3 DNA sequence: TGTGCCAGCAGTGAATTGAGGGACAGGGTCCGCGATAACTATGGCTACACCTTC. Translating it yields CASSELRDRVRDNYGYTF. V usage is TRBV6-1 and J usage is TRBJ1-2, with 9 bases lining up with TRBD1. The J segment lost 1 base and the V segment lost 2 bases, leaving 11 bases of the junction unmatched. The CDR3 contains 18 residues. Germline CDR1 and CDR2: MNHNS and SASEGT.

The rearrangement uses TRBV5-1 and TRBJ2-2; D not resolved. This CDR3 spans 16 amino acids. V gave up 1 base and J gave up 0 bases, with 10 bases separating them. The germline V gene has CDR1 SGHRS and CDR2 YFSETQ. CDR3 sequence (DNA): TGCGCCAGCAGCTTGTCACCCCAGGCGAACACCGGGGAGCTGTTTTTT. It codes for CASSLSPQANTGELFF.

CDR3 amino acids: CASSPPRISNQPQHF. CDR3 sequence (DNA): TGTGCCAGCAGCCCCCCCAGGATAAGCAATCAGCCCCAGCATTTT. The chain links TRBV7-2 to TRBJ1-5; no firm D call. This CDR3 contains 15 residues. V lost 5 bases and J lost 1, with 12 bases in between. CDR1 is SGHTA, CDR2 FQGNSA, per germline.

V and J are TRBV6-5 and TRBJ2-3, with D possibly matching TRBD2 (6 bases). This CDR3 is built from 15 residues. The ends were cut back, 2 bases at V and 4 bases at J, with 13 bases in the middle. CDR1 is MNHEY, CDR2 SVGAGI, per germline. In nucleotides, the CDR3 is TGTGCCAGCAGTTACCGAACGGGGGACTCAGATACGCAGTATTTT. It specifies CASSYRTGDSDTQYF.

The CDR3 DNA reads as TGTGCCAGCAGCTTCACAGGGGGCACTGAAGCTTTCTTT. Translation gives CASSFTGGTEAFF. The genes are TRBV7-2 and TRBJ1-1, with 8 bases lining up with TRBD1. Trimming took 3 bases from V and 4 from J; bases not matched to a gene: 1. Germline V gene data show CDR1 as SGHTA and CDR2 as FQGNSA. The CDR3 spans 13 residues.